Each of the 2 T cell receptor beta chains below was sequenced from the same sample in a study of shared T cell receptors in the human thymus. Sequencing used immunoSEQ multiplex PCR; TCRdb keeps in-frame clones, though not all of them. The sample includes hundreds of thousands of clones, roughly 86% of them seen just once. Separately, the same data were catalogued under a study of human thymus T cells.

Sequencing used thymocytes. The receptors were gathered from a boy younger than two with a congenital heart defect.

J is TRBJ2-7 and V is TRBV5-1; D ambiguous. The CDR3 totals 14 residues. Germline V gene lookup returns CDR1 SGHRS and CDR2 YFSETQ. The V gene lost 1 base and the J gene lost 0 bases, with 8 bases spanning the gap. The CDR3 here is CASSLSESSYEQYF. The CDR3 coding sequence is TGCGCCAGCAGCTTGAGTGAGAGCTCCTACGAGCAGTACTTC.

V usage is TRBV11-2 and J usage is TRBJ1-1; D gene uncertain. This CDR3 region has 14 residues. Germline CDR1 reads SGHAT; CDR2 reads FQNNGV. V lost 4 bases and J lost 7, with 16 bases in between. CDR3 residues: CASSSPWEGIEAFF. CDR3 nucleotide sequence: TGTGCCAGCAGCTCACCGTGGGAGGGCATTGAAGCTTTCTTT.